This T cell receptor beta chain came from a study of technical replicates of blood from a handful of donors. Profiled with immunoSEQ multiplex PCR; TCRdb holds only in-frame clones, not every one. Of about 89,000 clones in the sample, about 94% were seen once. CDR3 length: 14 residues. The germline V gene has CDR1 SNHLY and CDR2 FYNNEI. With 6 bases clipped from V and 8 bases from J, the junction kept 7 bases outside the gene matches. The sequence derives from a human donor in good health. The chain couples TRBV2 to TRBJ1-5, with 10 bases matching TRBD1. Sequencing was performed on T cells isolated from PBMCs. CDR3 DNA: TGTGCCAGCAGCGCCGGGACAGGGGTGGAGCCCCAGCATTTT. Encoded protein: CASSAGTGVEPQHF.